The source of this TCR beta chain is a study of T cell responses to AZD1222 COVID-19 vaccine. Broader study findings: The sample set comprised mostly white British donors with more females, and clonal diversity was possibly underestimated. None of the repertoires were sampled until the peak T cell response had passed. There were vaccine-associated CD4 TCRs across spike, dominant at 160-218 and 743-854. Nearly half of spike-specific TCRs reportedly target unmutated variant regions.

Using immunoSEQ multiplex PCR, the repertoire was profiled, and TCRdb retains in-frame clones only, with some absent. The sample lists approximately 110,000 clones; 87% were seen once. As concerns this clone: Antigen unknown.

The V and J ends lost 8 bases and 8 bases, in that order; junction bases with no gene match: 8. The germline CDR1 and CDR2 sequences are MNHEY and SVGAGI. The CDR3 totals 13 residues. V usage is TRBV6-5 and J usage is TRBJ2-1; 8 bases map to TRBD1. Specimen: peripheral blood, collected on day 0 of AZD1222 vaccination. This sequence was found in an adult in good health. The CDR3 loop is CASGTGGGYEQFF. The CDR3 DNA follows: TGTGCCAGCGGGACAGGCGGAGGGTATGAGCAGTTCTTC.